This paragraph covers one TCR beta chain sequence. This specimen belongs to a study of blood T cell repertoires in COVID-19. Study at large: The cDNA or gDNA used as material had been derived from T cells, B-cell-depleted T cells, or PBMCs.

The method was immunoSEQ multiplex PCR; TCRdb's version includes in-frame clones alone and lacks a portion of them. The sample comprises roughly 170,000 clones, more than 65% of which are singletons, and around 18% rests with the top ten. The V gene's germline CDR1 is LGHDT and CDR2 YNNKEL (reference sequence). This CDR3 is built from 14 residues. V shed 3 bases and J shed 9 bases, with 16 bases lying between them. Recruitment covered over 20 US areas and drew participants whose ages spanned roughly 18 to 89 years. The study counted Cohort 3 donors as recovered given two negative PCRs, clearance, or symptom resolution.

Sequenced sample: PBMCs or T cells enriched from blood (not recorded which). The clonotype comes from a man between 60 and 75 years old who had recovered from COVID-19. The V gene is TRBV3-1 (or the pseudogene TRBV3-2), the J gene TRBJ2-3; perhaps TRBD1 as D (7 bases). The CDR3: CASSHWETGRTQYF. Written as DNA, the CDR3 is TGTGCCAGCAGCCATTGGGAGACAGGGAGGACGCAGTATTTT.